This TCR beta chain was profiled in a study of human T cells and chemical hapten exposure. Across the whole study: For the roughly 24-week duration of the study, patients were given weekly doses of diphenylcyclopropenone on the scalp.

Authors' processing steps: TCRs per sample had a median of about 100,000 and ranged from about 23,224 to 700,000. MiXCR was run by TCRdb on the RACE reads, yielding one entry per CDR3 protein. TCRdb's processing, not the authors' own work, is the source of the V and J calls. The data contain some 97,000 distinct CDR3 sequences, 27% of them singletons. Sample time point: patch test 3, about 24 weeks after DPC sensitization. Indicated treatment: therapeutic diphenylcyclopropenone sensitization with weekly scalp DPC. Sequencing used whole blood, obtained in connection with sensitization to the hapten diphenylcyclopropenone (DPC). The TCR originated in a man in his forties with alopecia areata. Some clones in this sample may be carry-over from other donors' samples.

CDR3 sequence (DNA): TGTGCCAGCAGTATCGGACTAGCGGGAGGGGGGGCCAAAAACATTCAGTACTTC. Translating gives CASSIGLAGGGAKNIQYF. V is TRBV6-1 and J is TRBJ2-4, with 15 bases fitting TRBD2. This CDR3 has 18 amino acids. Germline CDR1 is MNHNS and CDR2 is SASEGT. The ends lost 5 bases at V and 1 base at J; junction bases unmatched: 6.